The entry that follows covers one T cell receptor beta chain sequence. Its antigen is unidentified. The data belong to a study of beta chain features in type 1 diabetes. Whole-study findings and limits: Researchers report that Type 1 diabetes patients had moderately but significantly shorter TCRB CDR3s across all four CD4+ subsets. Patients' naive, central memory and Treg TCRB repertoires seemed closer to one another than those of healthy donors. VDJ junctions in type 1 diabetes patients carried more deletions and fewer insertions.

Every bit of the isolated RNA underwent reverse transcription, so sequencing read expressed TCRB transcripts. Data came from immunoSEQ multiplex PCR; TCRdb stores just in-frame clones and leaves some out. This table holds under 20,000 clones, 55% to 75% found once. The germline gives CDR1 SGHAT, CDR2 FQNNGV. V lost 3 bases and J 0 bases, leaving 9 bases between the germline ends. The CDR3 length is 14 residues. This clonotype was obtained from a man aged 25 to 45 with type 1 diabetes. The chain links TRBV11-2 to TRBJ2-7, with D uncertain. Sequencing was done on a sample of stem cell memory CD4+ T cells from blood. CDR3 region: CASSFSVGSYEQYF. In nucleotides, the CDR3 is TGTGCCAGCAGCTTTTCGGTTGGCTCCTACGAGCAGTACTTC.